The clone carrying this T cell receptor (beta chain) was seen many times. Its antigen is not identified. Looked up from germline, CDR1 is SGHRS and CDR2 is YFSETQ. The CDR3 loop spans 12 amino acids. V lost 6 bases and J lost 6, with 12 bases in between. This sample is part of a study of T-cell memory formation after mild COVID-19. Study at large: TCR clusters showed largely donor specificity. Findings and limits, study-wide: Shrinking CD4+ clones resided mostly in CM and EM, and CD8+ ones in EMRA. Balance between CD4 and CD8 was seen in clones contracting day 15 to 85, and a CD4+ lean was seen in later expanders. That cross-reactive memory joined was suggested by some responding clones appearing in pre-infection memory.

TCRdb ran MiXCR on the 5' RACE reads and lists one entry per CDR3 protein. Counted here are around 300,000 distinct CDR3 sequences, roughly 19% occurring once; the ten biggest clones make up 20% to 25%. V gene TRBV5-1 combines with J gene TRBJ1-2; maybe TRBD1 (6 bases). This TCR was recovered from a man younger than 30 who had mild COVID-19 (a few samples of this study predate the infection). Cell type and time point are not known. Sequencing input: PBMCs or a T cell subset sorted from them (not recorded which). This CDR3 is CASTSGDDGYTF. For the CDR3, the DNA is TGCGCCAGCACCTCAGGGGATGATGGCTACACCTTC.